This T cell receptor (beta chain) came from a study of human T cells and chemical hapten exposure. Turning to the study itself: Per-sample TCR yields varied mainly from small pooled library volume differences. General study points: High-frequency TCRs, those above 1 in 1000, stayed the same after DPC sensitization.

In its sample, this clonotype was seen a few times. Its antigen is not identified. The library gave individual cDNA molecules unique molecular identifiers. In the authors' workflow: 95,638 TCRs per sample was the median, with a range of 23,224 to 690,600. TCRdb reanalysed the 5' RACE reads using MiXCR and keeps one entry per CDR3 protein. None of the V and J calls come from the authors' own analysis; TCRdb made them. The sample yields roughly 120,000 distinct CDR3 sequences, 19% seen once. The CDR3 consists of 14 residues. Germline loops: CDR1 KGHSH, CDR2 LQKENI. V gave up 6 bases and J gave up 2 bases; unmatched junction bases: 3. The template was total RNA from unfractionated whole blood.

The sequence was collected from a human donor in good health. This chain uses TRBV18 with TRBJ2-5; TRBD2 agrees at 10 bases. CDR3 residues: CASSQAGGQETQYF. The CDR3 region has the DNA TGTGCCAGCTCTCAAGCGGGAGGGCAAGAGACCCAGTACTTC. The full variable domain, its missing parts supplied by reference TRBV18 and TRBJ2-5, is NAGVMQNPRHLVRRRGQEARLRCSPMKGHSHVYWYRQLPEEGLKFMVYLQKENIIDESGMPKERFSAEFPKEGPSILRIQQVVRGDSAAYFCASSQAGGQETQYFGPGTRLLVL.